Shown below are 16 T cell receptor beta chains from a single sample sequenced in a study of regulatory T cells in long-lasting Graves disease. TCR beta libraries were built with iRepertoire HTBI primers and Arm-PCR of CDR3 regions. TCRdb recomputed calls from the multiplex PCR reads with MiXCR, one row per CDR3 protein. The sample shows 300,000 or so distinct CDR3 sequences, about 18% of them seen only once. Time point denoted: persistent/refractory GD, antithyroid drugs over 5 years with positive TRAb. The TCR library used RNA extracted from PBMCs. Sequenced material: peripheral blood mononuclear cells (PBMCs), taken when the disease was refractory, from a patient treated with antithyroid drugs. The source is a female donor with Graves disease.

This clonotype was counted at least ten times. The V gene is TRBV20-1, the J gene TRBJ2-7, with 10 bases lining up with TRBD2. V lost 2 bases and J lost 2; bases outside the gene matches: 6. Germline V lookup: CDR1 DFQATT, CDR2 SNEGSKA (reference sequence). The CDR3 covers 15 residues. This CDR3 is CSARSPTSGAYEQYF. The CDR3 DNA sequence: TGCAGTGCTAGATCCCCAACTAGCGGGGCCTACGAGCAGTACTTC.

This clonotype was seen at least ten times. DNA of the CDR3: TGTGCCAGCAGCTTTATACGTAGTTCCGGGACAGGGTATCGTGGGGCCAACGTCCTGACTTTC. It specifies CASSFIRSSGTGYRGANVLTF. This sequence joins TRBV7-9 and TRBJ2-6; 9 nucleotides line up with TRBD1. CDR3 length equals 21 residues. After removal of 3 bases from V and 3 bases from J, the junction contained 18 bases not matched to a gene. CDR1 is SEHNR and CDR2 is FQNEAQ in the germline V gene (reference sequence). The entire variable domain, with the rest obtained from reference TRBV7-9 and TRBJ2-6, is as follows: DTGVSQNPRHKITKRGQNVTFRCDPISEHNRLYWYRQTLGQGPEFLTYFQNEAQLEKSRLLSDRFSAERPKGSFSTLEIQRTEQGDSAMYLCASSFIRSSGTGYRGANVLTFGAGSRLTVL.

About this clonotype: One base away lies a much larger clone, so this may be a sequencing read error. J is TRBJ2-7 and V is TRBV5-1; maybe TRBD2 (5 bases). The CDR3 totals 14 residues. CDR1 SGHRS and CDR2 YFSETQ come from the germline V gene. The germline V and J ends were trimmed by 3 bases and 2 bases, with 12 bases remaining between them. For the CDR3, the DNA is TGCGCCAGCAGCTCCCGGGAATCAGCCTACGAGCAGTACTTC. Protein sequence: CASSSRESAYEQYF.

This clonotype was observed at least ten times. The J gene is TRBJ1-2, the V gene TRBV20-1, with a possible D match to TRBD1 (6 bases). Germline assignment: CDR1 DFQATT and CDR2 SNEGSKA (reference sequence). CDR3 length: 17 residues. The V end was cut by 0 bases, the J end by 3 bases, with 20 bases between. DNA of the CDR3: TGCAGTGCTAGAGATGTAGACAGGCCTCTAAACGACTATGGCTACACCTTC. This encodes CSARDVDRPLNDYGYTF.

This clonotype was picked up many times. The rearrangement uses TRBV20-1 and TRBJ2-4; 7 bases line up with TRBD1. The V segment lost 1 base and the J segment 15 bases; nucleotides outside the gene matches: 6. The CDR3 loop spans 11 amino acids. Germline V gene lookup returns CDR1 DFQATT and CDR2 SNEGSKA (reference sequence). CDR3 nucleotides: TGCAGTGCTAGAGTAGGAGACAGGGCGTACTTC. Its translation is CSARVGDRAYF.

For this clonotype: Mismatch with germline at one junction end may stem from a read error. V gene TRBV6-1 combines with J gene TRBJ2-7, with D perhaps matching TRBD1 (5 bases). The length of the CDR3 is 12 residues. Per the germline V gene, CDR1 is MNHNS and CDR2 is SASEGT. The CDR3 protein is CASSGGSYELYF. The CDR3 region has the DNA TGTGCCAGCAGTGGGGGCTCCTACGAGCTGTACTTC.

This clonotype appeared a few times. This chain links TRBV2 with TRBJ2-3; unclear D gene. Per the germline V gene, CDR1 is SNHLY and CDR2 is FYNNEI. Trimming removed 4 bases at V and 4 bases at J, with 3 bases between. There are 11 residues in the CDR3. The CDR3 protein is CASSGADTQYF. CDR3 coding DNA: TGTGCCAGCAGTGGCGCAGATACGCAGTATTTT.

The sample holds a few counts of this clonotype. The chain uses TRBV19 and TRBJ1-4; D is unclear. V lost 3 bases, J lost 7 bases, and 15 bases lay in between. CDR3 length: 15 amino acids. Germline V CDR1 and CDR2: LNHDA, SQIVND (reference sequence). CDR3 DNA sequence: TGTGCCAGTAGTATCTGGGGAATGGGTGGTGAAAAACTGTTTTTT. Residues: CASSIWGMGGEKLFF.

This clonotype was detected many times. The J gene is TRBJ2-7, the V gene TRBV28; D unresolved. CDR1 and CDR2 from the germline V gene are MDHEN and SYDVKM. V was clipped by 3 bases and J by 7 bases, with 10 bases between them. The CDR3 consists of 12 residues. CDR3 loop: CASSFAHEEQYF. The DNA of the CDR3 is TGTGCCAGCAGTTTCGCCCATGAGGAGCAGTACTTC. Variable domain in full (rest from reference TRBV28 and TRBJ2-7): DVKVTQSSRYLVKRTGEKVFLECVQDMDHENMFWYRQDPGLGLRLIYFSYDVKMKEKGDIPEGYSVSREKKERFSLILESASTNQTSMYLCASSFAHEEQYFGPGTRLTVT.

The sample holds many counts of this clonotype. The J gene is TRBJ2-4, the V gene TRBV6-2 or TRBV6-3, with D maybe TRBD2 (5 bases). The CDR3 spans 16 residues. CDR1 and CDR2 (germline): MNHEY, SVGEGT. V was cut by 5 bases and J by 9 bases, with 23 bases left in between. CDR3 loop: CASSRTRTPQGGIQYF. CDR3 sequence (DNA): TGTGCCAGCAGTCGCACGAGGACTCCCCAAGGTGGCATTCAGTACTTC.

The table lists this clonotype with many counts. The chain uses TRBV5-6 and TRBJ1-1, with unresolved D. Germline V gives CDR1 SGHDT, CDR2 YYEEEE. Between the trimmed V and J ends, which lost 3 bases and 1 base, there was a span of 22 bases. The CDR3 runs to 18 residues. DNA for the CDR3: TGTGCCAGCAGCTATATCGCCCCGCGGAGTAGGAAGAACACTGAAGCTTTCTTT. It is translated as CASSYIAPRSRKNTEAFF.

This clonotype was counted only a few times. This chain uses TRBV9 with TRBJ2-1; no definite D call. This CDR3 contains 16 residues. Germline CDR1 reads SGDLS; CDR2 reads YYNGEE. Between the trimmed V and J ends, which lost 0 bases and 2 bases, there was a span of 12 bases. DNA of the CDR3: TGTGCCAGCAGCGTAGCTTTTAACTATCCCTACAATGAGCAGTTCTTC. Its protein product is CASSVAFNYPYNEQFF.

This chain links TRBV15 with TRBJ1-3, with D unclear. Trimming took off 3 bases at V and 7 bases at J, with 13 bases between the two ends. CDR1 and CDR2 (germline): LNHNV, YYDKDF (reference sequence). This CDR3 region has 14 residues. The CDR3 is CATSRADVDNTIYF. The DNA of the CDR3 is TGTGCCACCAGCAGGGCTGACGTCGACAACACCATATATTTT.

This clonotype appeared many times. The chain is built from TRBV12-3 or TRBV12-4 and TRBJ2-2; weak D call: TRBD1 (5 bases). The CDR3 loop spans 16 amino acids. V was trimmed by 0 bases and J by 4 bases, leaving 12 bases between them. The CDR3 sequence is CASSLASGKITGELFF. DNA of the CDR3: TGTGCCAGCAGTTTAGCGTCAGGGAAAATCACCGGGGAGCTGTTTTTT.

This clonotype occurred many times. The V call is TRBV11-3, the J call TRBJ1-3; D perhaps matches TRBD1 (6 bases). V shed 2 bases and J shed 4 bases, with 12 bases lying between them. The CDR3 has 15 residues. Looked up from germline, CDR1 is SGHNT and CDR2 is YENEEA. The CDR3 DNA is TGTGCCAGCAGCTTACCGGGGGCGCAAGGAAACACCATATATTTT. It translates to CASSLPGAQGNTIYF.

This clonotype was recorded many times. The chain is built from TRBV11-3 and TRBJ1-1, with D perhaps matching TRBD1 (6 bases). V dropped 7 bases and J dropped 0 bases, with 12 bases sitting between them. Germline lookup yields CDR1 SGHNT and CDR2 YENEEA. The CDR3 consists of 14 residues. The CDR3 region has the DNA TGTGCCAGCACTACAGGGTGGATGAACACTGAAGCTTTCTTT. Amino acid sequence: CASTTGWMNTEAFF.